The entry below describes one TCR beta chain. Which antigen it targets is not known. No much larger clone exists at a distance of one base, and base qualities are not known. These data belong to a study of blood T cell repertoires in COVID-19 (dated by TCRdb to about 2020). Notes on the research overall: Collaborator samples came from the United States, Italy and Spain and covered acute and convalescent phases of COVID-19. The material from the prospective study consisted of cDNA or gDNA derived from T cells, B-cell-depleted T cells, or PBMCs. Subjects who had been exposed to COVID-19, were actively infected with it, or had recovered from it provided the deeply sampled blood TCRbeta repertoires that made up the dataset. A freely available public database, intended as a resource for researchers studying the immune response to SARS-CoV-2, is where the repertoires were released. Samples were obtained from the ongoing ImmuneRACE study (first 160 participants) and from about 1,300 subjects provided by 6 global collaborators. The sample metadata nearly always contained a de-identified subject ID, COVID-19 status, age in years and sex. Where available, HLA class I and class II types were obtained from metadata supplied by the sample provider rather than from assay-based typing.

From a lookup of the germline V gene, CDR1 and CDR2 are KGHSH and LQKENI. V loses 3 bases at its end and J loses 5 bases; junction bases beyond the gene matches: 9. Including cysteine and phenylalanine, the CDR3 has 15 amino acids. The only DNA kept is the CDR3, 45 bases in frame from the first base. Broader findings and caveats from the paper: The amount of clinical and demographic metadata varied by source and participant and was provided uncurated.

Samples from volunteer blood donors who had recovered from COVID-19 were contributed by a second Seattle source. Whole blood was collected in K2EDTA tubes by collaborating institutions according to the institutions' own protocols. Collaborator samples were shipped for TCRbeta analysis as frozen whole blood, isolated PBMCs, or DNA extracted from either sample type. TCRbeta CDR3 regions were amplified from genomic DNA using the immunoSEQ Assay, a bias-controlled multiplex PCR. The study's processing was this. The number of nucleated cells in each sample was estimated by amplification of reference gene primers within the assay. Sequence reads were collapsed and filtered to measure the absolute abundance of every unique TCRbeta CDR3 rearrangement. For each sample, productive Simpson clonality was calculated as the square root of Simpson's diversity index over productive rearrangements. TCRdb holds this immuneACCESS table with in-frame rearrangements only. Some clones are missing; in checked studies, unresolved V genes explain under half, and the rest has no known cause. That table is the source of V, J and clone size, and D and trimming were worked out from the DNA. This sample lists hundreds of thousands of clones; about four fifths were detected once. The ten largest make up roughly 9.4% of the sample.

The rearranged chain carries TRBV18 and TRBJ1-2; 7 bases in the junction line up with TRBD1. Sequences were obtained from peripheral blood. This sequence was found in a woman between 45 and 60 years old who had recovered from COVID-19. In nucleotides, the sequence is TGTGCCAGCTCACCCCTCACTTGGGACAGTTATGGCTACACCTTC. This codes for CASSPLTWDSYGYTF. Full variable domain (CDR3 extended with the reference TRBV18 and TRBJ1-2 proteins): NAGVMQNPRHLVRRRGQEARLRCSPMKGHSHVYWYRQLPEEGLKFMVYLQKENIIDESGMPKERFSAEFPKEGPSILRIQQVVRGDSAAYFCASSPLTWDSYGYTFGSGTRLTVV.